The 13 T cell receptor beta chains in this list originate from one sample, sequenced in a study of identical twins. TCRdb re-derived calls from the 5' RACE reads in MiXCR, one entry per CDR3 protein. The sample has some 900,000 distinct CDR3 sequences, roughly 12% seen once. In addition, the sample was reused for a study of yellow fever vaccine responses in identical twins.

The sample was PBMCs. The receptor set was obtained from a young woman in good health.

The chain uses TRBV19 and TRBJ2-5; D unresolved. V lost 1 base, J lost 4 bases, and 13 bases lay in between. The V gene's germline CDR1 is LNHDA and CDR2 SQIVND (reference sequence). This CDR3 spans 15 amino acids. The CDR3 region has the DNA TGTGCCAGTAGTATAGCTGGCCAGGTCGGAGAGACCCAGTACTTC. Protein sequence: CASSIAGQVGETQYF.

This chain links TRBV6-1 with TRBJ2-2; D is unresolved. V lost 1 base to trimming and J lost 7 bases, with 10 bases between them. The CDR3 has 14 residues. Germline-derived CDR1 and CDR2 are MNHNS and SASEGT. The CDR3 DNA reads TGTGCCAGCAGTGAAGTCCCTCAAAACGGGGAGCTGTTTTTT. Translation: CASSEVPQNGELFF.

This chain links TRBV12-3 or TRBV12-4 with TRBJ2-7, with D possibly being TRBD2 (7 bases). The CDR3 length is 16 residues. Trimming took 6 bases from V and 6 from J, leaving 24 bases between them. Here the CDR3 DNA reads TGTGCCAGCAGCCCCCGTGGGGGGGCGCGGGGGTTCGAGCAGTACTTC. As protein: CASSPRGGARGFEQYF.

This clonotype was observed a handful of times. The CDR3 sequence is CASSWGVAGGPGSYNEQFF. The CDR3 DNA reads as TGTGCCAGCAGCTGGGGGGTAGCGGGAGGGCCGGGCTCCTACAATGAGCAGTTCTTC. The chain is built from TRBV5-6 and TRBJ2-1, with 11 bases lining up with TRBD2. CDR3 length: 19 amino acids. Trimming cost V 3 bases and J 0 bases; bases outside gene matches: 11. From germline, CDR1 is SGHDT and CDR2 YYEEEE.

This clonotype came up many times. The chain carries TRBV7-9 and TRBJ2-4, with D hard to call. The CDR3 consists of 16 residues. Germline loops: CDR1 SEHNR, CDR2 FQNEAQ (reference sequence). V dropped 1 base and J dropped 0 bases, with 10 bases sitting between them. The CDR3 DNA reads as TGTGCCAGCAGCTTAGGGCCAGACATAGCCAAAAACATTCAGTACTTC. Its translation: CASSLGPDIAKNIQYF.

This clonotype turned up a few times. This chain links TRBV15 with TRBJ2-7; 11 nucleotides align to TRBD1. CDR3 size: 17 residues. With V trimmed by 0 bases and J by 6 bases, 10 bases remained unmatched. Germline V CDR1 and CDR2: LNHNV, YYDKDF (reference sequence). The CDR3 loop reads CATSRDGGTGGIGEQYV. In DNA, the CDR3 is TGTGCCACCAGCAGAGACGGAGGGACAGGGGGAATAGGCGAGCAGTACGTC.

This chain joins TRBV24-1 and TRBJ2-6; 10 nucleotides line up with TRBD1. V lost 7 bases to trimming and J lost 2 bases; unmatched junction nucleotides: 4. Germline-derived CDR1 and CDR2 are KGHDR and SFDVKD. The CDR3 runs to 16 residues. The CDR3 loop reads CATSATGGPGANVLTF. CDR3 nucleotides: TGTGCCACCAGCGCGACAGGGGGCCCTGGGGCCAACGTCCTGACTTTC.

The rearrangement links TRBV20-1 to TRBJ2-5, with 9 bases matching TRBD1. Germline values: CDR1 DFQATT, CDR2 SNEGSKA (reference sequence). The CDR3 consists of 15 residues. V lost 3 bases and J lost 5; bases outside the gene matches: 10. The CDR3 DNA is TGCAGTGCTAGTGGGGAAGGGGACAGGGAGGAGACCCAGTACTTC. It encodes CSASGEGDREETQYF.

This chain links TRBV28 with TRBJ2-7; TRBD2 is a possible D gene (6 bases). There are 16 residues in the CDR3. V gave up 5 bases and J gave up 4 bases, with 21 bases separating them. CDR1 MDHEN and CDR2 SYDVKM come from the germline V gene. The CDR3 nucleotides read TGTGCCAGCAGTCATTCCGGACGGACTATGACTTACGAGCAGTACTTC. Amino acid sequence: CASSHSGRTMTYEQYF.

This clonotype came up a few times. The rearrangement links TRBV3-1 to TRBJ2-3; TRBD2 might be the D (7 bases). CDR3 length: 13 amino acids. V was cut by 4 bases and J by 7 bases, with 12 bases left in between. Germline values: CDR1 LGHDT, CDR2 YNNKEL (reference sequence). DNA for the CDR3: TGTGCCAGCAGCCGGGGGGGGCAGAATACGCAGTATTTT. Protein product: CASSRGGQNTQYF.

The sample holds a few counts of this clonotype. The V and J genes are TRBV12-3 or TRBV12-4 and TRBJ2-1; D is undetermined. The CDR3 has 17 amino acids. V was trimmed by 7 bases and J by 4 bases, leaving 23 bases between them. The CDR3, as DNA: TGTGCCAGCAACGTCCTTAGGCAGTACTACCTTTACAATGAGCAGTTCTTC. It translates to CASNVLRQYYLYNEQFF.

The sample holds many counts of this clonotype. This chain joins TRBV11-1 and TRBJ2-1, with D unresolved. The length of the CDR3 is 16 residues. Trimming cost V 5 bases and J 4 bases, with 18 bases left between them. From germline, CDR1 is SGHAT and CDR2 FQDESV (reference sequence). The CDR3 here is CASSLEGPELYNEQFF. CDR3 coding DNA: TGTGCCAGCAGCCTCGAAGGGCCCGAGCTTTACAATGAGCAGTTCTTC.

This clonotype occurred many times. The CDR3: CASSRDKSFTDTQYF. CDR3 nucleotide sequence: TGTGCCAGCAGTCGGGACAAATCATTCACAGATACGCAGTATTTT. The rearrangement links TRBV25-1 to TRBJ2-3, with D maybe TRBD1 (6 bases). V dropped 5 bases and J dropped 2 bases, with 14 bases sitting between them. CDR3 size: 15 residues. CDR1 and CDR2 from the germline V gene are MGHDK and SYGVNS. The complete variable domain, with remaining parts taken from reference TRBV25-1 and TRBJ2-3, reads EADIYQTPRYLVIGTGKKITLECSQTMGHDKMYWYQQDPGMELHLIHYSYGVNSTEKGDLSSESTVSRIRTEHFPLTLESARPSHTSQYLCASSRDKSFTDTQYFGPGTRLTVL.